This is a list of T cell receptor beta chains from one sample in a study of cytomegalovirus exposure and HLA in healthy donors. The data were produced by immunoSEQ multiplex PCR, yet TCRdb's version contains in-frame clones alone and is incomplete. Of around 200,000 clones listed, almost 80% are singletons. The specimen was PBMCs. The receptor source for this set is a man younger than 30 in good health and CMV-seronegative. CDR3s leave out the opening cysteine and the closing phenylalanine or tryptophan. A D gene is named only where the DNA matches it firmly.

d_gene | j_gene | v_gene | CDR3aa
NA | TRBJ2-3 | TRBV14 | ASSPLTGADTQY
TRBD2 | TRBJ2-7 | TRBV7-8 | ASRPSAGGAYEQY
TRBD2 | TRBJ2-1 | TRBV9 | ASSVVGLGDNEQF
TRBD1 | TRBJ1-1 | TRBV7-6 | ASSPGQAAGTEAF
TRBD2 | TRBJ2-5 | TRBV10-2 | ASKSSGTETQY
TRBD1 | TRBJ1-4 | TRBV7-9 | ASSFLGQGQGNEKLF
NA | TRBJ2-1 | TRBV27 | ASSLRGWEQF
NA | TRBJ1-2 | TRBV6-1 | ASSEEARVHGYT
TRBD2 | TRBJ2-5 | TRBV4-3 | ASSPVLAEQETQY
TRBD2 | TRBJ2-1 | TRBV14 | ASSPRLAGGFSYNEQF
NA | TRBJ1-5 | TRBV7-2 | ASSLGQGNQPQH